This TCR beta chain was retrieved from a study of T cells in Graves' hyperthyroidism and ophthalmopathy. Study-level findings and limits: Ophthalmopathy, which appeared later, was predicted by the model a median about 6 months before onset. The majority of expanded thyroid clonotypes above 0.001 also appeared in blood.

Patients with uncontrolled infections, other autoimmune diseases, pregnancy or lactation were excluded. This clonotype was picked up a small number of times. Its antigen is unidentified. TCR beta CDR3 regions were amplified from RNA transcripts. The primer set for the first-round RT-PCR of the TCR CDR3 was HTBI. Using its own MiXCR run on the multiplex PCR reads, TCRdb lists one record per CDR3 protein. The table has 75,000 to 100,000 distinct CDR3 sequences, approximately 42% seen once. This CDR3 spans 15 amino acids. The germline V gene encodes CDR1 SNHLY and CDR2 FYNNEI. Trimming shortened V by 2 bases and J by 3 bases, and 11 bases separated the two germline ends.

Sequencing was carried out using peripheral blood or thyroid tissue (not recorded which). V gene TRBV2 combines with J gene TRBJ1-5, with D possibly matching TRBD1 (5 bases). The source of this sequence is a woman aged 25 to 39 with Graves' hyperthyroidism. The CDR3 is CASSEQGLNNQPQHF. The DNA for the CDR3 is TGTGCCAGCAGTGAACAGGGATTAAACAATCAGCCCCAGCATTTT.